These T cell receptor beta chains were read from a single sample in a study of blood T cell repertoires in COVID-19. Using immunoSEQ multiplex PCR, the repertoire was profiled, and TCRdb retains in-frame clones only, with some absent. The sample carries 150,000 to 200,000 clones, just under 90% recorded once. Sequencing was carried out using peripheral blood. The receptors derive from a woman aged 70-85 years with COVID-19, enrolled during active disease. Both conserved end residues are part of each CDR3. The D gene is left open where the match is weak. Expanded clones are given a class, and other clones once, few, many or no size at all.

TRBV7-2	TRBD2	.	TRBJ2-2	TGTGCCAGCAGCCCTACTAGCGGGGCCGGGGAGCTGTTTTTT	CASSPTSGAGELFF
TRBV28	.	.	TRBJ1-2	TGTGCCAGCAGTTTTTCGGCCACCCAGGGGTATGGCTACACCTTC	CASSFSATQGYGYTF
TRBV27	TRBD1	.	TRBJ2-7	TGTGCCAGCAGTCGGGACAGGAGCTCCTACGAGCAGTACTTC	CASSRDRSSYEQYF
TRBV6-1	.	.	TRBJ1-1	TGTGCCAGCAGTGAAGGCGAGGGTGGGACTGAAGCTTTCTTT	CASSEGEGGTEAFF
TRBV11-2	.	.	TRBJ2-1	TGTGCCAGCAGCTTAGATAGGGGTGAGCAGTTCTTC	CASSLDRGEQFF
TRBV10-1	.	.	TRBJ1-2	TGCGCCAGCATAAGGCAACAGAACTATGGCTACACCTTC	CASIRQQNYGYTF
TRBV29-1	.	.	TRBJ1-2	TGCAGCGTCGAAAGGGGGGGGCCCTATGGCTACACCTTC	CSVERGGPYGYTF
TRBV27	.	.	TRBJ2-7	TGTGCCAGCAGTTTCGGTAGTAGCGGTGCCTACGAGCAGTACTTC	CASSFGSSGAYEQYF
TRBV5-1	TRBD2	.	TRBJ2-3	TGCGCCAGCAAGTTCTTAGCGGGAACCACAGATACGCAGTATTTT	CASKFLAGTTDTQYF
TRBV15	TRBD2	.	TRBJ2-1	TGTGCCACCAGCAGAGTGCTAGCGGGAGTCAATGAGCAGTTCTTC	CATSRVLAGVNEQFF
TRBV29-1	.	.	TRBJ2-5	TGCAGCGGAGGAGAGACCCAGTACTTC	CSGGETQYF
TRBV18	TRBD1	.	TRBJ2-2	TGTGCCAGCTCTCCCCAGGGACAGTCCAGCGCGAACACCGGGGAGCTGTTTTTT	CASSPQGQSSANTGELFF
TRBV19	.	.	TRBJ2-2	TGTGCCAGTAGTATACAGGGTAACTGGGGCACCGGGGAGCTGTTTTTT	CASSIQGNWGTGELFF
TRBV6-1	.	.	TRBJ1-1	TGTGCCAGCAGTGAAGTCGTAGGGGGAGCTTTCTTT	CASSEVVGGAFF
TRBV15	TRBD1	few	TRBJ2-2	TGTGCCACCAGCAGGACAGGGGGCGGCGGGGAGCTGTTTTTT	CATSRTGGGGELFF
TRBV4-1	.	.	TRBJ1-2	TGCGCCAGCAGCCAAGGGTCCCCGGACTATGGCTACACCTTC	CASSQGSPDYGYTF
TRBV6-5	TRBD2	once	TRBJ2-5	TGTGCCAGCAGTTACTGGGGGACTAGCGGGCAAGAGACCCAGTACTTC	CASSYWGTSGQETQYF
TRBV5-1	.	.	TRBJ2-2	TGCGCCAGCAGCTTGACAACAGGGACCGGGGAGCTGTTTTTT	CASSLTTGTGELFF
TRBV24-1	.	.	TRBJ2-3	TGTGCCACCAGTGACCGACTGGGAGATACGCAGTATTTT	CATSDRLGDTQYF
TRBV5-1	TRBD1	few	TRBJ1-2	TGCGCCAGCAGCTCTGGACAGGCGACTTTTCGGGGCTACACCTTC	CASSSGQATFRGYTF
TRBV28	.	once	TRBJ1-1	TGTGCCAGCACCCCGGGCCGGACAGAGAACACTGAAGCTTTCTTT	CASTPGRTENTEAFF
TRBV27	.	.	TRBJ2-1	TGTGCCAGCAGGGGACTCCTCGACAATGAGCAGTTCTTC	CASRGLLDNEQFF
TRBV11-2	.	once	TRBJ2-2	TGTGCCAGCAGCTTGGGAGTCCAGGGGCCAACCGGGGAGCTGTTTTTT	CASSLGVQGPTGELFF
TRBV18	.	.	TRBJ1-1	TGTGCCAGCTCCAAGACATCGAACACTGAAGCTTTCTTT	CASSKTSNTEAFF
TRBV5-6	.	.	TRBJ1-3	TGTGCCAGCAGCTTGGGGTGGGCCAAGGGAAACACCATATATTTT	CASSLGWAKGNTIYF
TRBV2	TRBD1	.	TRBJ2-4	TGTGCCAGCACCCGACAGGGAACCCTAGCCAAAAACATTCAGTACTTC	CASTRQGTLAKNIQYF
TRBV30	.	.	TRBJ2-7	TGTGCCTGGAGTGTGAGCAGGGCCTCCGAGCAGTACTTC	CAWSVSRASEQYF
TRBV19	.	once	TRBJ1-5	TGTGCCAGTAGTATAGACAGGGGATATCCAAATCGGCCCCAGCATTTT	CASSIDRGYPNRPQHF
TRBV19	TRBD1	.	TRBJ2-7	TGTGCCAGTAGTACACAGGGGGCGCAGGAGCAGTACTTC	CASSTQGAQEQYF
TRBV11-3	TRBD1	.	TRBJ1-6	TGTGCCAGCAGCACGGGACAGTATAATTCACCCCTCCACTTT	CASSTGQYNSPLHF
TRBV6-2/TRBV6-3	TRBD2	.	TRBJ2-5	TGTGCCAGCAGCCACGGAGGGGAGGGCCAGGAGACCCAGTACTTC	CASSHGGEGQETQYF
TRBV6-5	.	.	TRBJ1-6	TGTGCCAGCAGTTACTCGAAATTCCCGAGCAATTCACCCCTCCACTTT	CASSYSKFPSNSPLHF
TRBV5-1	TRBD1	.	TRBJ1-3	TGCGCCAGCAGCGCTCGACAGGGCCCTGGAAACACCATATATTTT	CASSARQGPGNTIYF
TRBV28	.	.	TRBJ2-7	TGTGCCAGCAGTTTATGGACTAGATATAATTTGGCGCGGGAGCAGTACTTC	CASSLWTRYNLAREQYF
TRBV25-1	TRBD1	.	TRBJ1-2	TGTGCCAGCAGTGAAGCGGACAGGGAGATTGGCTACACCTTC	CASSEADREIGYTF
TRBV10-3	TRBD1	.	TRBJ1-4	TGTGCCATCAGTGAGAAACCCGACAGGGATAATGAAAAACTGTTTTTT	CAISEKPDRDNEKLFF
TRBV7-9	.	few	TRBJ2-2	TGTGCCAGCAGCGCGGTAACCGGGGAGCTGTTTTTT	CASSAVTGELFF
TRBV5-6	TRBD1	.	TRBJ1-2	TGTGCCAGCAGCTGGGACAGCGCCTTTGGCTACACCTTC	CASSWDSAFGYTF
TRBV5-1	.	.	TRBJ1-1	TGCGCCAGCAGCTTGGACAGAAACACTGAAGCTTTCTTT	CASSLDRNTEAFF